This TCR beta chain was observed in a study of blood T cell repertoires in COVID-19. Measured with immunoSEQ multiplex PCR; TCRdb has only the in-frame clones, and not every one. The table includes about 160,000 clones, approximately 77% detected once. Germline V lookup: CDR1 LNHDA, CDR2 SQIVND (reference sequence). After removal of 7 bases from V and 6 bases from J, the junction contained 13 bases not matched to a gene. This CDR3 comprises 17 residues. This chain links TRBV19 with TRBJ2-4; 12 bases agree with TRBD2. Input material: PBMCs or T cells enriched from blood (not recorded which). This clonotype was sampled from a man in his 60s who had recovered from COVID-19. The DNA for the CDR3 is TGTGCCAGTAACCCCTTCCCTAGCGGGGGGGACGTAAACATTCAGTACTTC. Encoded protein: CASNPFPSGGDVNIQYF.